This T cell receptor (beta chain) originates from a study of T cell responses to AZD1222 COVID-19 vaccine. Study results and limitations: Seropositive at baseline were only a handful of AZD1222 recipients. The donors showed a predominance of white British ancestry and of females, with possible underestimation of clonal diversity. After the peak T cell response, and only then, were repertoires sampled.

Germline V gene lookup returns CDR1 SQVTM and CDR2 ANQGSEA. There are 14 residues in the CDR3. V lost 6 bases to trimming and J lost 8 bases; unmatched junction nucleotides: 12. Method: immunoSEQ multiplex PCR; TCRdb's copy keeps in-frame clones and lacks some. The table lists over 140,000 clones, around nine tenths of them singletons. On this clone: Antigen unknown.

Sequences were derived from peripheral blood, sampled on day 0 of AZD1222 vaccination. The V call is TRBV29-1, the J call TRBJ1-2; TRBD1 agrees at 10 bases. The TCR originated in an adult in good health. CDR3 bases: TGCAGCGTCGCACCGGGACAGGGGTCTCGGGGCTACACCTTC. Translating it yields CSVAPGQGSRGYTF.